This T cell receptor beta chain was identified in a study of synovial regulatory T cells in juvenile arthritis. The CDR3 length is 14 residues. DNA for this receptor is not on file. The V gene's germline CDR1 is MGHDK and CDR2 SYGVNS. The study's findings and limits: Synovial Treg CDR3 sequences overlapped more with iaTregs than other circulating Tregs.

The table came from immunoSEQ multiplex PCR; TCRdb's copy has only in-frame clones and leaves some out. Its table lists 8,000 to 10,000 clones. Remarks on this clone: Its antigen is not known.

The TCR originated in a donor aged 2-30 years with juvenile idiopathic arthritis. The chain has TRBV25-1 and TRBJ1-5. The specimen sequenced was Treg cells from blood. Subset defined: remaining (HLA-DR-negative) circulating blood Treg cells. CDR3 protein: CASSAWDSNQPQHF.